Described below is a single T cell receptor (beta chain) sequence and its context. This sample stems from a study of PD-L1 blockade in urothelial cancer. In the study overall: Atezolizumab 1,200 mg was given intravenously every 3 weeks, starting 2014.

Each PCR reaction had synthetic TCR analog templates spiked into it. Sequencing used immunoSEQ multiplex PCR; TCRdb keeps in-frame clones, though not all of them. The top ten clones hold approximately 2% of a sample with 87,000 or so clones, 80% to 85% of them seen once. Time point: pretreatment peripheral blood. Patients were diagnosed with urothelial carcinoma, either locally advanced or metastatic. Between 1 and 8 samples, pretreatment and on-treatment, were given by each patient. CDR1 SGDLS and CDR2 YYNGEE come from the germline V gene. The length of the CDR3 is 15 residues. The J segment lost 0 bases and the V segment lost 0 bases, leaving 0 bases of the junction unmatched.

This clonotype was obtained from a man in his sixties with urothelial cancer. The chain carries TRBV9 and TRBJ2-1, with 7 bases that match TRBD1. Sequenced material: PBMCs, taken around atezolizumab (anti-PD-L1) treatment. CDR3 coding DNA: TGTGCCAGCAGCGTAGCAGGGGGCTCCTACAATGAGCAGTTCTTC. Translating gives CASSVAGGSYNEQFF.